This T cell receptor (beta chain) was recorded in a study of blood T cell repertoires in COVID-19 (dated by TCRdb to between 2020 and 2021). Regarding the research as a whole: Samples covering the acute and convalescent phases of COVID-19 were provided by collaborators in the United States, Italy and Spain. Subjects who had been exposed to COVID-19, were actively infected with it, or had recovered from it provided the deeply sampled blood TCRbeta repertoires that made up the dataset. Nearly every sample came with metadata listing a de-identified subject ID, COVID-19 status, age in years and sex. The repertoires were made available in a free public database intended to serve as a resource for research on the immune response to SARS-CoV-2. HLA class I and class II types, where available, came from metadata supplied by the sample provider rather than from assay-based typing. The prospective study material was composed of cDNA or gDNA derived from T cells, B-cell-depleted T cells, or PBMCs. The samples were drawn from two sources: the first 160 participants of the ongoing ImmuneRACE study, and 1,000 to 1,500 subjects contributed by 6 global collaborators. Here is what the overall study found, with its caveats: How much clinical and demographic metadata was included differed by source and by participant, and the metadata was provided uncurated.

The collaborating institutions used their own protocols to collect whole blood in K2EDTA tubes. For TCRbeta analysis, collaborator samples were shipped as frozen whole blood, as isolated PBMCs, or as DNA extracted from either sample type. Worth noting for this clone: Its antigen specificity is not known. No qualities accompany the bases; no much larger clone lies one base away.

The CDR3 starts with the cysteine, ends with the phenylalanine, and has 18 residues. Only CDR3 DNA is held: 54 bases, read in frame from base 1. TCRbeta CDR3 regions were amplified from genomic DNA using the immunoSEQ Assay, a bias-controlled multiplex PCR. As for the original processing: Within the assay, amplification of reference gene primers was used to estimate how many nucleated cells each sample contained. To quantify the absolute abundance of each unique TCRbeta CDR3 rearrangement, sequence reads were collapsed and filtered. For each sample, productive Simpson clonality was calculated as the square root of Simpson's diversity index over productive rearrangements. TCRdb stores this immuneACCESS table with in-frame sequences only. Part of the clones is absent; in the studies checked, under half of the shortfall reflects unresolved V genes, and no reason is known for the rest. Clone size and V and J calls were adopted from that table, with D and trimming inferred from the DNA. The table for this sample lists about 91,000 clones; more than 70% of them were counted only once. Around a quarter of the sample is taken by the ten largest.

Material for sequencing was peripheral blood. The TCR originated in a man between 65 and 85 years old with acute or convalescent COVID-19. The chain couples TRBV21-1 to TRBJ1-4; no check of the table's D call, TRBD1, against the DNA was made. TRBV21-1 is labeled a pseudogene. The DNA sequence reads TGTGCCAGCAGCAAAGCAGGGGGGACAGGCGGGGACCATGAAAAACTGTTTTTT. This is translated as CASSKAGGTGGDHEKLFF.